The entry that follows covers one T cell receptor (beta chain) sequence. Its antigen remains unknown. This record comes from a study of shared clonotypes between healthy human individuals. The CDR3 is 14 residues long. The V gene lost 1 base and the J gene lost 0 bases, with 7 bases spanning the gap. Germline V lookup: CDR1 SGHAT, CDR2 FQDESV (reference sequence). TCRdb keeps only in-frame clones here, not all; method: immunoSEQ multiplex PCR. The sample includes hundreds of thousands of clones, roughly 95% of them seen just once. Study findings and constraints: Genetic and exposure-history diversity was limited by the few donors.

Naive CD8 cells were CD45RO-negative, positively selected for CCR7, excluding terminally differentiated effector memory CD45RA+ cells. Sequencing was done on a sample of naive CD8+ T cells sorted from blood. The origin of this receptor is a woman aged 25 to 39 in good health. The chain couples TRBV11-1 to TRBJ2-7; possible D gene TRBD1, 5 bases. The CDR3 DNA follows: TGTGCCAGCAGCTTAGTTGGGGCCTCCTACGAGCAGTACTTC. Its protein product is CASSLVGASYEQYF.